These T cell receptor beta chains were read from a single sample in a study of Tregs in tolerant kidney transplant recipients. Assay: immunoSEQ multiplex PCR; the TCRdb copy retains only in-frame clones and omits some. Of about 240,000 clones in the sample, roughly 80% were seen once. The sample consisted of CD4+ T cells from blood. Receptor source: a human donor in good health. Both conserved end residues are part of each CDR3. The order of the fields is J gene, D gene, V gene, clone size, CDR3 DNA, CDR3 protein. A D gene is named only where the DNA matches it firmly. Size is stated for part of the rows, as once, few or many counts, or as a class when the clone is expanded.

>TRBJ2-1|-|TRBV11-2|-
TGTGCCAGCAGCTTAATGGTCCGGCAGTTCTTC
CASSLMVRQFF
>TRBJ2-5|-|TRBV2|-
TGTGCCAGCAGGGCCCCGGACGGGTACCAAGAGACCCAGTACTTC
CASRAPDGYQETQYF
>TRBJ1-1|TRBD1|TRBV7-3|-
TGTGCCAGCAGCCCGAACAGGGGTAATACTGAAGCTTTCTTT
CASSPNRGNTEAFF
>TRBJ2-1|TRBD2|TRBV6-6|-
TGTGCCAGCAGTTACTCCCCCATGGGGGGGGAGCAGTTCTTC
CASSYSPMGGEQFF
>TRBJ2-5|TRBD1|TRBV5-1|-
TGCGCCAGCAGTCCCTCGGACAGGTCCGAGACCCAGTACTTC
CASSPSDRSETQYF
>TRBJ1-1|-|TRBV7-9|-
TGTGCCAGCAGCCGTGACGGGTACACTGAAGCTTTCTTT
CASSRDGYTEAFF
>TRBJ1-2|TRBD1|TRBV18|once
TGTGCCAGCTCCCGGGGACAGGGGGCTACCTCTAACTATGGCTACACCTTC
CASSRGQGATSNYGYTF
>TRBJ2-4|-|TRBV2|-
TGTGCTCACAGGGCAGTTGCCAAAAACATTCAGTACTTC
CAHRAVAKNIQYF
>TRBJ2-2|TRBD1|TRBV27|-
TGTGCCAGCAGTAAGACAGGGGTGGCCGGGGAGCTGTTTTTT
CASSKTGVAGELFF
>TRBJ2-1|TRBD1|TRBV15|-
TGTGCCACCAGCTCCCGGGACAGGGCCTACAATGAGCAGTTCTTC
CATSSRDRAYNEQFF
>TRBJ1-4|-|TRBV25-1|-
TGTGCCAGCAGTGAATCGGGGGTCGGAAGGCTGGCAGAAAAACTGTTTTTT
CASSESGVGRLAEKLFF
>TRBJ2-3|TRBD2|TRBV2|-
TGTGCCAGCAGGCGTACTAGCGGGGGAGCAGATACGCAGTATTTT
CASRRTSGGADTQYF
>TRBJ2-2|-|TRBV6-5|-
TGTGCCAGCAGTTACTTGGGGACGAACACCGGGGAGCTGTTTTTT
CASSYLGTNTGELFF
>TRBJ1-1|-|TRBV7-2|once
TGTGCCAGCATCCCCAGGGGAAGAAGGACTGAAGCTTTCTTT
CASIPRGRRTEAFF
>TRBJ1-2|-|TRBV27|-
TGTGCCAGCAGTTTAGACCGCCCGGGGGGCTATGGCTACACCTTC
CASSLDRPGGYGYTF
>TRBJ2-7|-|TRBV14|once
TGTGCCAGCAGCCAAGAAGGAGCCCGGGTTCGGGAGCAGTACTTC
CASSQEGARVREQYF
>TRBJ1-2|TRBD1|TRBV5-4|-
TGTGCCAGCAGCTTGGGTGTGACAGGGCGCTATGGCTACACCTTC
CASSLGVTGRYGYTF
>TRBJ1-3|TRBD1|TRBV4-1|-
TGCGCCAGCAGTAGGACAGGGGCGGATGGAAACACCATATATTTT
CASSRTGADGNTIYF
>TRBJ1-1|TRBD1|TRBV29-1|-
TGCAGCGTTGGGGACAGGGGGAACACTGAAGCTTTCTTT
CSVGDRGNTEAFF
>TRBJ2-3|TRBD1|TRBV28|-
TGTGCCAGCTTAGGTACAGGGGGCGCAGATACGCAGTATTTT
CASLGTGGADTQYF
>TRBJ2-1|TRBD2|TRBV5-1|-
TGCGCCAGCAGCCTCCTAGCGGCCTCTCGGAATGAGCAGTTCTTC
CASSLLAASRNEQFF
>TRBJ1-2|-|TRBV30|-
TGTGCCTGGAGCACAGGGCGGAACTATGGCTACACCTTC
CAWSTGRNYGYTF
>TRBJ2-7|-|TRBV18|few
TGTGCCAGCTCATCACAGGCGGGCGCCTACGAGCAGTACTTC
CASSSQAGAYEQYF
>TRBJ2-7|-|TRBV7-3|once
TGTGCCAGCAGCTTGAGGGGTGCAGGTTACGAGCAGTACTTC
CASSLRGAGYEQYF
>TRBJ2-2|-|TRBV6-5|-
TGTGCCAGCAGCAACTTCCGCCGAACCGGGGAGCTGTTTTTT
CASSNFRRTGELFF
>TRBJ2-7|TRBD1|TRBV14|-
TGTGCCAGCAGCCGTTGGACAGGGGGCCGGTACGAGCAGTACTTC
CASSRWTGGRYEQYF
>TRBJ2-7|TRBD2|TRBV7-2|-
TGTGCCAGCAGCCCTCGGGTGGCGGGAGCTCCCGAGCAGTACTTC
CASSPRVAGAPEQYF
>TRBJ1-4|-|TRBV7-2|-
TGTGCCAGCAGCTTGATGGGGACCGGGGGTGAAAAACTGTTTTTT
CASSLMGTGGEKLFF
>TRBJ1-1|-|TRBV19|-
TGTGCCAGTAGTATTTGGGGAGCGGGACAAGTGAACACTGAAGCTTTCTTT
CASSIWGAGQVNTEAFF
>TRBJ2-3|TRBD1|TRBV29-1|-
TGCAGCGTTGAACGGACAGGGCTTACAGATACGCAGTATTTT
CSVERTGLTDTQYF
>TRBJ2-2|-|TRBV11-2|-
TGTGCCAGCAGAAGGTCCACGACAATTACCGGGGAGCTGTTTTTT
CASRRSTTITGELFF
>TRBJ1-1|TRBD1|TRBV6-5|-
TGTGCCAGCAGTGTCTACAGGGGGAACACTGAAGCTTTCTTT
CASSVYRGNTEAFF
>TRBJ1-6|-|TRBV12-5|-
TGTGCTAGTTCGGGGACACATGATTCACCCCTCCACTTT
CASSGTHDSPLHF
>TRBJ1-6|TRBD1|TRBV7-3|once
TGTGCCAGCATCCCCGGGACAGCCAATTCACCCCTCCACTTT
CASIPGTANSPLHF
>TRBJ2-3|TRBD2|TRBV9|once
TGTGCCAGCAGCGTGGCCGGACTAGCGGGAGGGGGAGATACGCAGTATTTT
CASSVAGLAGGGDTQYF
>TRBJ1-5|-|TRBV27|few
TGTGCCAGCAGTTTAGAAGCTCCCGTAGGACAGACCAATCAGCCCCAGCATTTT
CASSLEAPVGQTNQPQHF
>TRBJ2-3|-|TRBV5-1|once
TGCGCCAGCAGCTTGGAAGGGTCAGATACGCAGTATTTT
CASSLEGSDTQYF
>TRBJ2-2|TRBD2|TRBV5-1|-
TGCGCCAGCAGCCCCTGGACTAGCGGGCTTTCTCCAGGGGAGCTGTTTTTT
CASSPWTSGLSPGELFF
>TRBJ2-1|TRBD1|TRBV11-3|-
TGTGCCAGCAGCCCCGGACAGGGCTCCTACAATGAGCAGTTCTTC
CASSPGQGSYNEQFF
>TRBJ2-5|-|TRBV14|-
TGTGCCAGCAGCCAAGATCTCGGTAACCAAGAGACCCAGTACTTC
CASSQDLGNQETQYF
>TRBJ1-3|TRBD1|TRBV19|-
TGTGCCAGTAGTATGGGACAGCGATACTCTGGAAACACCATATATTTT
CASSMGQRYSGNTIYF
>TRBJ1-1|-|TRBV9|few
TGTGCCAGCAGCGCCGGACCGAACACTGAAGCTTTCTTT
CASSAGPNTEAFF
>TRBJ2-6|-|TRBV6-5|few
TGTGCCAGCAGTTCTACAGGGAGCTCTGGGGCCAACGTCCTGACTTTC
CASSSTGSSGANVLTF
>TRBJ1-1|-|TRBV6-6|-
TGTGCCAGCAGTTACGCAGGGAGGAACACTGAAGCTTTCTTT
CASSYAGRNTEAFF
>TRBJ2-2|-|TRBV19|-
TGTGCCAGTAGTATACAGGACAACACCGGGGAGCTGTTTTTT
CASSIQDNTGELFF
>TRBJ2-2|TRBD1|TRBV6-1|-
TGTGCCAGCAGCCCCGGGACAGCGAACACCGGGGAGCTGTTTTTT
CASSPGTANTGELFF
>TRBJ2-5|-|TRBV6-6|-
TGTGCCAGCACCACCCGGGGGCGGTTGGGAGAGACCCAGTACTTC
CASTTRGRLGETQYF
>TRBJ1-5|-|TRBV10-3|-
TGTGCCATCAGTGAGTCAGCCAATCAGCCCCAGCATTTT
CAISESANQPQHF
>TRBJ1-1|-|TRBV11-3|-
TGTGCCAGCAGCTTAGATTCGGAGAACACTGAAGCTTTCTTT
CASSLDSENTEAFF
>TRBJ1-1|-|TRBV2|-
TGTGCCAGCAGTGGCAATGGGGTGGGAACTGAAGCTTTCTTT
CASSGNGVGTEAFF